This T cell receptor beta chain was sequenced for a study of T cell repertoires in cytomegalovirus infection (dated by TCRdb to between 2017 and 2020). A note on the overall study: Recently identified HLA-C-restricted CMV epitopes, whose presentation resists viral immunomodulation, were targeted by peptide stimulations together with well-studied HLA-B-restricted epitopes. Because public TCR beta signatures pointed to carriage of CMV infection together with the matching HLA type, the HLA type of each donor mattered for the analysis.

The run used an Illumina HiSeq 1500. The public reads were reanalyzed by TCRdb: fastp trimming at Q25, MiXCR alignment, in-frame beta chains only. Duplicate CDR3 protein sequences are folded into a single record with the most common DNA and genes. The sample table shows 800,000 to 950,000 distinct CDR3 sequences, and roughly 33% are seen once. Around 12% of the sample belongs to the ten largest clones. What the study reported, not specific to this receptor: The ex vivo response was dominated by HLA-C-restricted CMV-specific TCR beta clonotypes, and the single most frequent clonotype in two of eight donors was supplied by these HLA-C-restricted clonotypes. In both this cohort and an independent cohort of over 350 donors, the cumulative frequency of public TCR beta family members distinguished carriers of CMV infection plus the relevant HLA type.

As concerns this clonotype: Its antigen is still unknown. No quality values exist for individual bases; no much larger clone is one base distant.

What the treatment or condition label conveys for this sample: in vitro stimulation with specific CMV peptide epitopes to enrich CMV-specific T cells. V is cut back by 3 bases and J by 6 bases, with 10 bases in the junction unmatched. The CDR3, from cysteine to phenylalanine, totals 15 residues. Only the CDR3 region is kept as DNA, spanning 45 bases read in frame from base 1. Sequences MNHNY (CDR1) and SVGAGI (CDR2) are obtained from the germline V gene (reference sequence). This sample comprised cultured CD8+ T cells from PBMCs, obtained from culture after CMV antigen stimulation. The chain joins TRBV6-6 to TRBJ2-5; 7 of the junction bases match TRBD1. This sequence originates from a human donor in good health (CMV status not recorded). Some clones in this sample may be carry-over from other donors' samples. Here is the DNA: TGTGCCAGCAGTTATGTCGGGACAGCGAAGCAGACCCAGTACTTC. Its translation reads: CASSYVGTAKQTQYF.